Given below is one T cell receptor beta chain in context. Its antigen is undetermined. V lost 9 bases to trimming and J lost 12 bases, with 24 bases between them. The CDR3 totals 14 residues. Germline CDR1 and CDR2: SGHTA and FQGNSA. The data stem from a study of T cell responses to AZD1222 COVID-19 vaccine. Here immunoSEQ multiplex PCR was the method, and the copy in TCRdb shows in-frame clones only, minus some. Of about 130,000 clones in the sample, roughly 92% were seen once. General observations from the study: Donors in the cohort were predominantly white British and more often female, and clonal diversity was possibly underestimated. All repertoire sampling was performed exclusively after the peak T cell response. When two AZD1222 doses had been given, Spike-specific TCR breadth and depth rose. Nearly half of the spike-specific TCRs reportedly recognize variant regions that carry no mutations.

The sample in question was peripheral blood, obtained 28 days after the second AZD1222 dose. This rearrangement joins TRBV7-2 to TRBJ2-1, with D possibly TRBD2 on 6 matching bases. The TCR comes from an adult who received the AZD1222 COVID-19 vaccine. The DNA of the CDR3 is TGTGCCAGTTCGGCGGGACCATCCAATGAGCGGCAGTTCTTC. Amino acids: CASSAGPSNERQFF.